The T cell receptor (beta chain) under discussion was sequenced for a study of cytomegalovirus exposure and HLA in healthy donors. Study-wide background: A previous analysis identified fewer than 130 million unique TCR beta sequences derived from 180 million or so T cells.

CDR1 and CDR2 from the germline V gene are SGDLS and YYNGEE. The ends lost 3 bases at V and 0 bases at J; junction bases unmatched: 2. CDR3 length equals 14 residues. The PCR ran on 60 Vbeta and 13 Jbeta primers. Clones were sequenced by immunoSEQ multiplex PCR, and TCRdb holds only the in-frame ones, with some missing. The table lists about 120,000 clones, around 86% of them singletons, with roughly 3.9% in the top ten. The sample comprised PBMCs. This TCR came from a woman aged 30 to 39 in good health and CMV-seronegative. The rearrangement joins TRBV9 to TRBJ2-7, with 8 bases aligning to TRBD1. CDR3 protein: CASSATGGSYEQYF. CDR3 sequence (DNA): TGTGCCAGCAGCGCAACAGGGGGCTCCTACGAGCAGTACTTC.